This is a list of T cell receptor beta chains from one sample in a study of OX40 agonist ivuxolimab in advanced cancers. The data were produced by immunoSEQ multiplex PCR, yet TCRdb's version contains in-frame clones alone and is incomplete. The repertoire holds over 30,000 clones, with 80% to 85% as singletons. Sequences were derived from CD4+ or CD8+ T cells sorted from blood, sampled in a trial of the OX40 agonist ivuxolimab. The source of these receptors is an adult with an advanced solid tumor such as melanoma, head and neck, liver or kidney cancer. CDR3s include the opening cysteine and the closing phenylalanine or tryptophan. Each record gives: J gene, D gene, V gene, clone size, CDR3 protein, CDR3 DNA. The D gene is left open where the match is weak. Expanded clones get a size class; other rows say once, few or many, or leave the size out.

j_gene: TRBJ1-2
d_gene: -
v_gene: TRBV28
abundance: -
CDR3aa: CASRPMGGTYGYTF
CDR3nt: TGTGCCAGCAGGCCTATGGGGGGGACGTATGGCTACACCTTC

j_gene: TRBJ1-2
d_gene: TRBD1
v_gene: TRBV30
abundance: few
CDR3aa: CAWSAGQGANYGYTF
CDR3nt: TGTGCCTGGAGTGCCGGACAGGGGGCGAACTATGGCTACACCTTC

j_gene: TRBJ1-4
d_gene: -
v_gene: TRBV7-2
abundance: -
CDR3aa: CASSRTGLINEKLFF
CDR3nt: TGTGCCAGCAGCCGTACAGGGCTTATTAATGAAAAACTGTTTTTT

j_gene: TRBJ1-2
d_gene: -
v_gene: TRBV6-5
abundance: medium-sized
CDR3aa: CASSSGPGTLYGYTF
CDR3nt: TGTGCCAGCAGCTCCGGTCCCGGAACCCTCTATGGCTACACCTTC

j_gene: TRBJ2-1
d_gene: TRBD2
v_gene: TRBV12-5
abundance: -
CDR3aa: CASGLERDYNEQFF
CDR3nt: TGTGCTAGTGGTTTGGAGCGGGACTACAATGAGCAGTTCTTC

j_gene: TRBJ1-1
d_gene: -
v_gene: TRBV11-2
abundance: -
CDR3aa: CASSLQRAEAFF
CDR3nt: TGTGCCAGCAGCTTACAACGGGCTGAAGCTTTCTTT

j_gene: TRBJ1-1
d_gene: -
v_gene: TRBV29-1
abundance: few
CDR3aa: CSVGSKLNTEAFF
CDR3nt: TGCAGCGTTGGGAGTAAATTAAACACTGAAGCTTTCTTT

j_gene: TRBJ1-2
d_gene: -
v_gene: TRBV6-5
abundance: -
CDR3aa: CASSYFPRDYGYTF
CDR3nt: TGTGCCAGCAGTTACTTTCCGAGAGACTATGGCTACACCTTC

j_gene: TRBJ2-2
d_gene: -
v_gene: TRBV6-5
abundance: -
CDR3aa: CASSYKGGELFF
CDR3nt: TGTGCCAGCAGTTATAAAGGCGGGGAGCTGTTTTTT

j_gene: TRBJ2-6
d_gene: -
v_gene: TRBV5-8
abundance: few
CDR3aa: CASSLGNSGANVLTF
CDR3nt: TGTGCCAGCAGCCTGGGGAACTCTGGGGCCAACGTCCTGACTTTC

j_gene: TRBJ2-5
d_gene: -
v_gene: TRBV6-5
abundance: once
CDR3aa: CASSPGETQYF
CDR3nt: TGTGCCAGCAGCCCAGGAGAGACCCAGTACTTC

j_gene: TRBJ2-3
d_gene: -
v_gene: TRBV21-1
abundance: -
CDR3aa: CASSLCGVAGPTDTQYF
CDR3nt: TGTGCCAGCAGCCTCTGTGGAGTAGCGGGCCCCACAGATACGCAGTATTTT

j_gene: TRBJ2-1
d_gene: -
v_gene: TRBV10-3
abundance: -
CDR3aa: CAISEPTGLAGVNEQFF
CDR3nt: TGTGCCATCAGTGAGCCTACGGGGCTAGCCGGCGTCAATGAGCAGTTCTTC

j_gene: TRBJ2-3
d_gene: -
v_gene: TRBV6-6
abundance: few
CDR3aa: CASIGVDTQYF
CDR3nt: TGTGCCAGCATCGGGGTAGATACGCAGTATTTT

j_gene: TRBJ1-1
d_gene: TRBD1
v_gene: TRBV18
abundance: -
CDR3aa: CASSPATGGTEAFF
CDR3nt: TGTGCCAGCTCACCAGCGACAGGGGGAACTGAAGCTTTCTTT

j_gene: TRBJ2-4
d_gene: -
v_gene: TRBV28
abundance: -
CDR3aa: CASSLGGQGLAKNIQYF
CDR3nt: TGTGCCAGCAGCCTGGGTGGGCAGGGGCTAGCCAAAAACATTCAGTACTTC

j_gene: TRBJ1-3
d_gene: TRBD1
v_gene: TRBV7-2
abundance: few
CDR3aa: CASSTYDRAGNTIYF
CDR3nt: TGTGCCAGCAGCACCTATGACAGGGCGGGAAACACCATATATTTT

j_gene: TRBJ2-6
d_gene: -
v_gene: TRBV11-2
abundance: once
CDR3aa: CASKQQSRANVLTF
CDR3nt: TGTGCCAGCAAGCAACAAAGTCGGGCCAACGTCCTGACTTTC

j_gene: TRBJ1-6
d_gene: TRBD1
v_gene: TRBV28
abundance: -
CDR3aa: CASSRRQGGSYNSPLHF
CDR3nt: TGTGCCAGCAGTCGCAGACAGGGGGGTTCCTATAATTCACCCCTCCACTTT

j_gene: TRBJ2-7
d_gene: -
v_gene: TRBV2
abundance: -
CDR3aa: CANPPGDEQYF
CDR3nt: TGTGCCAACCCACCGGGGGACGAGCAGTACTTC

j_gene: TRBJ2-5
d_gene: -
v_gene: TRBV19
abundance: -
CDR3aa: CASTATVGQQETQYF
CDR3nt: TGTGCCAGTACCGCGACGGTGGGGCAACAAGAGACCCAGTACTTC

j_gene: TRBJ1-2
d_gene: TRBD1
v_gene: TRBV11-2
abundance: -
CDR3aa: CASSPTGQGRFNYGYTF
CDR3nt: TGTGCCAGCAGCCCAACGGGACAGGGTCGGTTTAACTATGGCTACACCTTC

j_gene: TRBJ2-3
d_gene: -
v_gene: TRBV19
abundance: -
CDR3aa: CASSEGPADTQYF
CDR3nt: TGTGCCAGTTCCGAGGGCCCCGCCGATACGCAGTATTTT

j_gene: TRBJ2-1
d_gene: TRBD2
v_gene: TRBV5-1
abundance: -
CDR3aa: CASSLAPSGTTYNEQFF
CDR3nt: TGCGCCAGCAGCTTGGCCCCTAGCGGGACCACCTACAATGAGCAGTTCTTC

j_gene: TRBJ1-1
d_gene: -
v_gene: TRBV6-5
abundance: -
CDR3aa: CASSYNRGPEAFF
CDR3nt: TGTGCCAGCAGTTACAATAGGGGACCTGAAGCTTTCTTT

j_gene: TRBJ2-1
d_gene: -
v_gene: TRBV7-2
abundance: few
CDR3aa: CASTLPWTGEQFF
CDR3nt: TGTGCCAGCACCCTGCCATGGACCGGTGAGCAGTTCTTC

j_gene: TRBJ1-1
d_gene: -
v_gene: TRBV18
abundance: -
CDR3aa: CASSPKREGPAGAFF
CDR3nt: TGTGCCAGCTCACCCAAACGGGAAGGGCCCGCGGGAGCTTTCTTT

j_gene: TRBJ1-2
d_gene: -
v_gene: TRBV7-9
abundance: few
CDR3aa: CASSPGDYGYTF
CDR3nt: TGTGCCAGCAGCCCAGGTGACTATGGCTACACCTTC

j_gene: TRBJ1-1
d_gene: TRBD1
v_gene: TRBV7-2
abundance: once
CDR3aa: CASSFETGGGAFF
CDR3nt: TGTGCCAGCAGCTTTGAGACAGGGGGCGGAGCTTTCTTT

j_gene: TRBJ1-1
d_gene: -
v_gene: TRBV15
abundance: -
CDR3aa: CATSRDKRAGEAFF
CDR3nt: TGTGCCACCAGCAGAGATAAGAGGGCAGGTGAAGCTTTCTTT

j_gene: TRBJ2-7
d_gene: TRBD2
v_gene: TRBV15
abundance: -
CDR3aa: CATSRNSPGGKVPYEQYF
CDR3nt: TGTGCCACCAGCAGAAACTCTCCGGGAGGGAAAGTGCCCTACGAGCAGTACTTC

j_gene: TRBJ2-2
d_gene: -
v_gene: TRBV5-1
abundance: -
CDR3aa: CASSLNRPSRTTGELFF
CDR3nt: TGCGCCAGCAGCTTGAACAGACCTAGTAGAACCACCGGGGAGCTGTTTTTT

j_gene: TRBJ1-1
d_gene: -
v_gene: TRBV6-1
abundance: -
CDR3aa: CASSDRSGNTEAFF
CDR3nt: TGTGCCAGCAGTGATAGGTCAGGGAACACTGAAGCTTTCTTT

j_gene: TRBJ1-5
d_gene: -
v_gene: TRBV7-8
abundance: -
CDR3aa: CASSLNSGGNQPQHF
CDR3nt: TGTGCCAGCAGCTTAAATTCTGGAGGGAATCAGCCCCAGCATTTT

j_gene: TRBJ2-1
d_gene: TRBD2
v_gene: TRBV18
abundance: few
CDR3aa: CASSPVGGSNEQFF
CDR3nt: TGTGCCAGCTCACCGGTCGGGGGGAGTAATGAGCAGTTCTTC

j_gene: TRBJ1-3
d_gene: -
v_gene: TRBV6-6
abundance: -
CDR3aa: CASSVGLGRPGNTIYF
CDR3nt: TGTGCCAGCAGTGTTGGGCTAGGGAGACCCGGAAACACCATATATTTT

j_gene: TRBJ1-6
d_gene: -
v_gene: TRBV7-2
abundance: -
CDR3aa: CASRADSSNSPLHF
CDR3nt: TGTGCCAGCAGAGCGGACAGCTCAAATTCACCCCTCCACTTT

j_gene: TRBJ2-7
d_gene: -
v_gene: TRBV5-4
abundance: -
CDR3aa: CASSQPGVGSYEQYF
CDR3nt: TGTGCCAGCAGCCAACCAGGTGTTGGCAGCTACGAGCAGTACTTC

j_gene: TRBJ2-1
d_gene: -
v_gene: TRBV19
abundance: -
CDR3aa: CASSRKLGGSYNEQFF
CDR3nt: TGTGCCAGTAGTAGGAAGCTTGGCGGCTCCTACAATGAGCAGTTCTTC

j_gene: TRBJ1-5
d_gene: -
v_gene: TRBV6-1
abundance: -
CDR3aa: CASSGTLNQPQHF
CDR3nt: TGTGCCAGCAGTGGTACTTTGAATCAGCCCCAGCATTTT

j_gene: TRBJ1-4
d_gene: -
v_gene: TRBV5-5
abundance: -
CDR3aa: CASSIGPGRDEKLFF
CDR3nt: TGTGCCAGCAGCATAGGGCCCGGGCGGGATGAAAAACTGTTTTTT

j_gene: TRBJ1-3
d_gene: -
v_gene: TRBV6-5
abundance: -
CDR3aa: CASSYSYTTGNTIYF
CDR3nt: TGTGCCAGCAGTTACTCGTACACGACTGGAAACACCATATATTTT

j_gene: TRBJ1-3
d_gene: -
v_gene: TRBV7-2
abundance: once
CDR3aa: CASSLTPGNTIYF
CDR3nt: TGTGCCAGCAGCTTAACACCCGGAAACACCATATATTTT

j_gene: TRBJ1-4
d_gene: -
v_gene: TRBV5-8
abundance: few
CDR3aa: CASSLDSNEKLFF
CDR3nt: TGTGCCAGCAGCTTGGACAGTAATGAAAAACTGTTTTTT

j_gene: TRBJ2-5
d_gene: -
v_gene: TRBV19
abundance: -
CDR3aa: CASSSTAQETQYF
CDR3nt: TGTGCCAGTAGTTCGACAGCACAAGAGACCCAGTACTTC

j_gene: TRBJ2-6
d_gene: -
v_gene: TRBV18
abundance: -
CDR3aa: CASSLGRSSGANVLTF
CDR3nt: TGTGCCAGCTCACTAGGACGGAGCTCTGGGGCCAACGTCCTGACTTTC

j_gene: TRBJ1-3
d_gene: -
v_gene: TRBV7-9
abundance: -
CDR3aa: CALPNLSSGNTIYF
CDR3nt: TGTGCCCTGCCCAACCTTAGCTCTGGAAACACCATATATTTT

j_gene: TRBJ2-1
d_gene: TRBD2
v_gene: TRBV7-8
abundance: -
CDR3aa: CASSPPGLANEQFF
CDR3nt: TGTGCCAGCAGCCCACCGGGACTAGCAAATGAGCAGTTCTTC

j_gene: TRBJ1-4
d_gene: -
v_gene: TRBV19
abundance: -
CDR3aa: CASQTQGSANEKLFF
CDR3nt: TGTGCCAGCCAAACCCAGGGGTCCGCTAATGAAAAACTGTTTTTT

j_gene: TRBJ2-3
d_gene: -
v_gene: TRBV11-3
abundance: -
CDR3aa: CASSLGDVSDTQYF
CDR3nt: TGTGCCAGCAGCTTGGGGGATGTATCAGATACGCAGTATTTT

j_gene: TRBJ1-4
d_gene: TRBD1
v_gene: TRBV18
abundance: -
CDR3aa: CASSPQGARTTEKLFF
CDR3nt: TGTGCCAGCTCACCACAGGGGGCGCGTACGACTGAAAAACTGTTTTTT

j_gene: TRBJ2-5
d_gene: -
v_gene: TRBV18
abundance: -
CDR3aa: CASSPRGGSQETQYF
CDR3nt: TGTGCCAGCTCACCCAGGGGAGGGTCACAAGAGACCCAGTACTTC

j_gene: TRBJ1-5
d_gene: -
v_gene: TRBV9
abundance: once
CDR3aa: CASSFSGTADQPQHF
CDR3nt: TGTGCCAGCAGCTTTTCTGGGACGGCTGATCAGCCCCAGCATTTT

j_gene: TRBJ2-6
d_gene: -
v_gene: TRBV7-9
abundance: -
CDR3aa: CASSVTGTRGANVLTF
CDR3nt: TGTGCCAGCAGCGTTACAGGGACGAGGGGGGCCAACGTCCTGACTTTC

j_gene: TRBJ1-3
d_gene: -
v_gene: TRBV11-2
abundance: -
CDR3aa: CASSLAGRNTIYF
CDR3nt: TGTGCCAGCAGCTTAGCAGGGCGAAACACCATATATTTT

j_gene: TRBJ2-1
d_gene: TRBD2
v_gene: TRBV6-5
abundance: once
CDR3aa: CASSRGGNEQFF
CDR3nt: TGTGCCAGCAGCCGGGGGGGCAATGAGCAGTTCTTC

j_gene: TRBJ1-2
d_gene: TRBD1
v_gene: TRBV5-5
abundance: -
CDR3aa: CASSRDRGNYGYTF
CDR3nt: TGTGCCAGCAGCCGAGACAGGGGGAACTATGGCTACACCTTC

j_gene: TRBJ2-3
d_gene: -
v_gene: TRBV15
abundance: -
CDR3aa: CATSRDPKGTVTDTQYF
CDR3nt: TGTGCCACCAGCAGAGATCCTAAGGGAACTGTCACAGATACGCAGTATTTT

j_gene: TRBJ1-3
d_gene: -
v_gene: TRBV15
abundance: -
CDR3aa: CATSRDLGQGNTIYF
CDR3nt: TGTGCCACCAGCAGAGACTTGGGGCAGGGAAACACCATATATTTT

j_gene: TRBJ1-2
d_gene: TRBD1
v_gene: TRBV5-4
abundance: -
CDR3aa: CASSLGGGAGYGYTF
CDR3nt: TGTGCCAGCAGCTTGGGAGGGGGCGCGGGCTATGGCTACACCTTC